Listed here are 27 T cell receptor beta chains from one sample, sequenced in a study of early T cells in non-severe SARS-CoV-2 infection. TCRdb recomputed calls from the 5' RACE reads with MiXCR, one row per CDR3 protein. Here the sample spans about 42,000 distinct CDR3 sequences, less than 8.5% being singletons. Input material: whole blood. All receptors come from an adult who was a healthcare worker with PCR-confirmed SARS-CoV-2 infection or an uninfected control (not recorded which).

This clonotype occurred many times. CDR3 nucleotide sequence: TGTGCCAGCAGTCCCGGGACAGAGTACGAGCAGTACTTC. It is translated as CASSPGTEYEQYF. The V gene is TRBV7-9, the J gene TRBJ2-7; TRBD1 agrees at 7 bases. CDR3 length: 13 residues. V lost 6 bases to trimming and J lost 4 bases; unmatched junction nucleotides: 6. Germline CDR1 is SEHNR and CDR2 is FQNEAQ (reference sequence). Full variable domain (rest looked up from reference TRBV7-9 and TRBJ2-7): DTGVSQNPRHKITKRGQNVTFRCDPISEHNRLYWYRQTLGQGPEFLTYFQNEAQLEKSRLLSDRFSAERPKGSFSTLEIQRTEQGDSAMYLCASSPGTEYEQYFGPGTRLTVT.

This clonotype occurred many times. The V call is TRBV7-3, the J call TRBJ2-7, with TRBD2 matching 10 bases. V lost 7 bases, J lost 2 bases, and 8 bases stayed unmatched. Germline lookup yields CDR1 SGHTA and CDR2 FQGTGA. CDR3 length: 15 residues. CDR3 DNA sequence: TGTGCCAGCACACTGGGACTAGCGAGGACCTACGAGCAGTACTTC. This sequence encodes CASTLGLARTYEQYF.

This clonotype occurred many times. CDR3 DNA: TGTGCCACCACATCCGCAGGGGGCACAGATACGCAGTATTTT. Translating gives CATTSAGGTDTQYF. The genes are TRBV6-2 or TRBV6-3 and TRBJ2-3; D is possibly TRBD1 (6 bases). CDR1 and CDR2 from the germline V gene are MNHEY and SVGEGT. The CDR3 runs 14 residues. V was shortened by 10 bases and J by 1 base, with 15 bases between the two germline ends.

The chain joins TRBV25-1 to TRBJ1-5; D may be TRBD1 (6 bases). V was clipped by 3 bases and J by 5 bases, with 11 bases between them. This CDR3 contains 14 residues. From germline, CDR1 is MGHDK and CDR2 SYGVNS. DNA of the CDR3: TGTGCCAGCAGTGAGACAGGTATCTATCAGCCCCAGCATTTT. Translating it yields CASSETGIYQPQHF.

This clonotype was counted only a few times. CDR3 region: CSARHGTGGVGTEAFF. CDR3 nucleotides: TGCAGTGCTAGACACGGCACAGGGGGCGTAGGCACTGAAGCTTTCTTT. J is TRBJ1-1 and V is TRBV20-1, with 9 bases identical to TRBD1. The CDR3 contains 16 residues. Losses at the gene ends were 2 bases for V and 4 bases for J; bases not matched to a gene: 11. The V gene's germline CDR1 is DFQATT and CDR2 SNEGSKA (reference sequence).

The gene calls are TRBV6-6 and TRBJ1-4; maybe TRBD1 (5 bases). Trimming removed 2 bases at V and 8 bases at J, with 9 bases between. From germline, CDR1 is MNHNY and CDR2 SVGAGI (reference sequence). There are 13 residues in the CDR3. CDR3 region: CASSYRGNEKLFF. CDR3 DNA sequence: TGTGCCAGCAGTTACAGGGGAAACGAAAAACTGTTTTTT.

V usage is TRBV7-6 and J usage is TRBJ2-5; a weak D match, TRBD2 (5 bases). Germline V gives CDR1 SGHVS, CDR2 FNYEAQ. V was clipped by 1 base and J by 1 base, with 13 bases between them. This CDR3 has 16 amino acids. In DNA, the CDR3 is TGTGCCAGCAGCTTAGGGTCTGCTAGCTTCCAAGAGACCCAGTACTTC. Translating it yields CASSLGSASFQETQYF.

V gene TRBV2 combines with J gene TRBJ2-2; the D gene is possibly TRBD2 (6 bases). V lost 8 bases and J 0 bases, leaving 7 bases between the germline ends. The CDR3 loop spans 13 amino acids. The V gene's germline CDR1 is SNHLY and CDR2 FYNNEI. For the CDR3, the DNA is TGTGCCAGCGGGACTTCGAACACCGGGGAGCTGTTTTTT. Translation: CASGTSNTGELFF.

This clonotype has more than one count but fewer than ten. Here the CDR3 reads CSAKGVPGQFGSNQPQHF. In nucleotides, the CDR3 is TGCAGTGCGAAGGGGGTTCCGGGACAATTTGGTAGCAATCAGCCCCAGCATTTT. The chain couples TRBV20-1 to TRBJ1-5; D may be TRBD1 (6 bases). V was pared by 6 bases and J by 0 bases, with 24 bases between. CDR1 is DFQATT, CDR2 SNEGSKA, per germline (reference sequence). CDR3 size: 18 residues.

The rearrangement links TRBV6-5 to TRBJ1-2, with TRBD1 as a possible D gene (6 bases). V gave up 0 bases and J gave up 13 bases, with 21 bases separating them. Germline V gene data show CDR1 as MNHEY and CDR2 as SVGAGI. CDR3 length equals 15 residues. The CDR3 sequence is CASSYSIQGLVLSTF. The CDR3 DNA sequence: TGTGCCAGCAGTTACTCGATTCAGGGGTTAGTGCTGAGCACCTTC.

This clonotype appeared a few times. V usage is TRBV10-3 and J usage is TRBJ1-5; no clear D gene. Looked up from germline, CDR1 is ENHRY and CDR2 is SYGVKD. The ends were cut back, 8 bases at V and 0 bases at J, with 5 bases in the middle. The CDR3 runs 12 residues. The CDR3 DNA sequence: TGTGCCATCGGCGGTAGCAATCAGCCCCAGCATTTT. Protein sequence: CAIGGSNQPQHF.

This clonotype was seen many times. This chain uses TRBV2 with TRBJ1-1, with D uncertain. The CDR3 contains 16 residues. Germline V gene sequence: CDR1 SNHLY, CDR2 FYNNEI. Trimming took 6 bases from V and 3 from J, leaving 20 bases between them. CDR3: CASRLGPRPRYTEAFF. CDR3 coding DNA: TGTGCCAGCAGATTGGGCCCACGACCTAGGTACACTGAAGCTTTCTTT.

This clonotype was counted many times. The genes are TRBV7-6 and TRBJ1-1; D is ambiguous. CDR3 length equals 13 residues. Trimming removed 2 bases from V and 7 bases from J, with 11 bases in between. Germline lookup yields CDR1 SGHVS and CDR2 FNYEAQ. As DNA, the CDR3 is TGTGCCAGCAGCTTACACCTGAGGAGTGAAGCTTTCTTT. It encodes CASSLHLRSEAFF.

This clonotype has only a few counts. V usage is TRBV4-1 and J usage is TRBJ1-2, with unresolved D. Trimming pared 0 bases from V and 2 bases from J, leaving 7 bases between. The germline CDR1 and CDR2 sequences are MGHRA and YSYEKL. There are 14 residues in the CDR3. The CDR3 sequence is CASSQEGRNYGYTF. Written as DNA, the CDR3 is TGCGCCAGCAGCCAAGAAGGCAGAAACTATGGCTACACCTTC.

This clonotype occurred a few times. The chain has TRBV12-3 or TRBV12-4 and TRBJ2-1, with no clear D. V lost 7 bases, J lost 10 bases, and 17 bases lay in between. The CDR3 length is 13 residues. The CDR3 coding sequence is TGTGCCAGCACCCCACACCCCGAAAACGAGCAGTTCTTC. Its translation: CASTPHPENEQFF.

The V and J genes are TRBV20-1 and TRBJ2-4; the match to TRBD2 covers 10 bases. V lost 5 bases, J lost 1 base, and 2 bases stayed unmatched. This CDR3 is built from 14 residues. Per germline, CDR1 DFQATT and CDR2 SNEGSKA (reference sequence). The DNA of the CDR3 is TGCAGTGCTCTAGCGGGGGACGCCAAAAACATTCAGTACTTC. It specifies CSALAGDAKNIQYF.

The rearrangement uses TRBV11-2 and TRBJ2-7, with a tentative D call TRBD1 (6 bases). Germline-derived CDR1 and CDR2 are SGHAT and FQNNGV. V was shortened by 2 bases and J by 0 bases, with 23 bases between the two germline ends. This CDR3 region has 19 residues. This CDR3 is CASSLMGARRGSTSYEQYF. The CDR3 DNA reads as TGTGCCAGCAGCTTAATGGGGGCCCGTAGGGGGTCGACCTCCTACGAGCAGTACTTC.

CDR3 bases: TGTGCAAGTCGCTTAGCTTGGCGTATGGATAATTCACCCCTCCACTTT. This sequence encodes CASRLAWRMDNSPLHF. The chain links TRBV12-2 to TRBJ1-6. TRBV12-2 is shown as a pseudogene. The CDR3 has 16 residues.

This clonotype has more than one count but fewer than ten. The J gene is TRBJ1-1, the V gene TRBV12-3 or TRBV12-4; D is unclear. Between the trimmed V and J ends, which lost 2 bases and 3 bases, there was a span of 7 bases. The CDR3 runs 13 residues. CDR3 coding DNA: TGTGCCAGCAGTTTAAGAGGCTACACTGAAGCTTTCTTT. Translation: CASSLRGYTEAFF.

This clonotype was seen a few times. J is TRBJ1-1 and V is TRBV12-3 or TRBV12-4; D is ambiguous. Trimming left V 6 bases short and J 1 base short, with 15 bases between. The CDR3 extends over 15 amino acids. The CDR3 here is CASSSYSDQNTEAFF. The CDR3 DNA reads TGTGCCAGCAGCTCTTATTCCGACCAGAACACTGAAGCTTTCTTT.

This chain links TRBV18 with TRBJ1-1; a possible D gene is TRBD1 (6 bases). Trimming stripped 0 bases from V and 4 bases from J, with 18 bases between. CDR3 size: 17 residues. Germline V gene lookup returns CDR1 KGHSH and CDR2 LQKENI. CDR3 sequence reads: CASSPPRPGAGGTEAFF. CDR3 in DNA: TGTGCCAGCTCACCACCGCGTCCGGGGGCAGGTGGCACTGAAGCTTTCTTT.

This rearrangement joins TRBV3-1 to TRBJ2-7, with TRBD1 matching 10 bases. The junction had 3 bases not matched to a gene; V was cut back by 6 bases and J by 7 bases. This CDR3 is built from 12 residues. In germline, CDR1 is LGHDT, CDR2 YNNKEL (reference sequence). The CDR3 coding sequence is TGTGCCAGCAGACCGGGACAGGGGGAGCAGTACTTC. Protein sequence: CASRPGQGEQYF.

This clonotype was seen ten or more times. The V call is TRBV7-2, the J call TRBJ2-3, with D unclear. The germline gives CDR1 SGHTA, CDR2 FQGNSA. The CDR3 is 16 residues long. The V and J ends lost 5 bases and 1 base respectively, with 16 bases between them. CDR3 sequence reads: CASSHPVNKRTDTQYF. The CDR3 region has the DNA TGTGCCAGCAGCCATCCGGTGAACAAACGCACAGATACGCAGTATTTT.

This chain links TRBV7-2 with TRBJ1-2, with D hard to call. This CDR3 is built from 14 residues. The germline V gene has CDR1 SGHTA and CDR2 FQGNSA. Between the trimmed V and J ends, which lost 5 bases and 4 bases, there was a span of 14 bases. The CDR3 protein is CASSPPRVSYGYTF. The CDR3 region has the DNA TGTGCCAGCAGCCCCCCCCGGGTTAGCTATGGCTACACCTTC. Filled out from reference TRBV7-2 and TRBJ1-2, the complete variable domain reads GAGVSQSPSNKVTEKGKDVELRCDPISGHTALYWYRQSLGQGLEFLIYFQGNSAPDKSGLPSDRFSAERTGGSVSTLTIQRTQQEDSAVYLCASSPPRVSYGYTFGSGTRLTVV.

This clonotype has a handful of counts. The V and J genes are TRBV20-1 and TRBJ1-2; TRBD1 aligns across 7 bases. With V trimmed by 5 bases and J by 5 bases, 8 bases remained unmatched. The CDR3 contains 13 residues. Germline CDR1 is DFQATT and CDR2 is SNEGSKA (reference sequence). The CDR3 DNA follows: TGCAGTGCTCGACTGACAGGGCGATATGGCTACACCTTC. Amino acids: CSARLTGRYGYTF.

Only a few counts were recorded for this clonotype. This sequence joins TRBV29-1 and TRBJ2-1; 7 positions match TRBD1. The CDR3 is made up of 11 amino acids. Germline V lookup: CDR1 SQVTM, CDR2 ANQGSEA. The ends lost 8 bases at V and 5 bases at J; junction bases unmatched: 3. The CDR3 bases are TGCAGCCAGACAGGGAACAATGAGCAGTTCTTC. Translating gives CSQTGNNEQFF.

The chain has TRBV5-1 and TRBJ2-1; D is unresolved. This CDR3 has 13 residues. V lost 5 bases and J 5 bases, leaving 11 bases between the germline ends. Germline lookup yields CDR1 SGHRS and CDR2 YFSETQ. CDR3 sequence: CASRAHSNNEQFF. DNA for the CDR3: TGCGCCAGCAGGGCTCATTCAAACAATGAGCAGTTCTTC.